This T cell receptor beta chain is drawn from a study of OX40 agonist ivuxolimab in advanced cancers. Study summary: People in dose escalation had one of these cancers: hepatocellular carcinoma, melanoma, renal cell or head and neck cancer. Overall study results and limits: At doses 0.1 to 3.0 mg/kg, CD4+ and CD8+ clones expanded.

This CDR3 has 12 residues. The V end lost 7 bases, the J end lost 12 bases, and 16 bases lay between the germline ends. Germline values: CDR1 MNHEY, CDR2 SVGAGI. Patients who had autoimmune disease history or got systemic immunosuppression were left out. Concerning this clone: Its target is unknown.

The data were produced by immunoSEQ multiplex PCR, yet TCRdb's version contains in-frame clones alone and is incomplete. The sample includes 40,000 or so clones, 84% of them seen just once. The receptor was isolated from an adult with an advanced solid tumor such as melanoma, head and neck, liver or kidney cancer. This specimen was CD4+ or CD8+ T cells sorted from blood, taken in a trial of the OX40 agonist ivuxolimab. The chain couples TRBV6-5 to TRBJ2-1; TRBD2 is a possible D gene (5 bases). Written as DNA, the CDR3 is TGTGCCAGCACCACCCTGGACTCAGGGCAGTTCTTC. It yields the protein CASTTLDSGQFF.